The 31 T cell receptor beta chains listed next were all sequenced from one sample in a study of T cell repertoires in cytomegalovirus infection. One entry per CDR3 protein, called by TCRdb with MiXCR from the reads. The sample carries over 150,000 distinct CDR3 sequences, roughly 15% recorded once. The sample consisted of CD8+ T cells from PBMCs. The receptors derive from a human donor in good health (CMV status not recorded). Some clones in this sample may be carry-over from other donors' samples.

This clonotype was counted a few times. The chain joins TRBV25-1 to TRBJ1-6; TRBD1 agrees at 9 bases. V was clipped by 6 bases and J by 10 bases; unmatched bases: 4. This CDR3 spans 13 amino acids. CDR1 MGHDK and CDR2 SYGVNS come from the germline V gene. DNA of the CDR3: TGTGCCAGCAGAAGACAGGGGGACTCACCCCTCCACTTT. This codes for CASRRQGDSPLHF.

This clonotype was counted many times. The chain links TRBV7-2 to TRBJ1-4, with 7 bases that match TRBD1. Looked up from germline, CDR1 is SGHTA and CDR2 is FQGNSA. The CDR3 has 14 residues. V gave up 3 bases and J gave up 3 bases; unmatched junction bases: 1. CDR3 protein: CASSFGTANEKLFF. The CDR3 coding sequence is TGTGCCAGCAGCTTCGGGACAGCTAATGAAAAACTGTTTTTT. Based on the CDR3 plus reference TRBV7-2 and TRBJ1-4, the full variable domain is GAGVSQSPSNKVTEKGKDVELRCDPISGHTALYWYRQSLGQGLEFLIYFQGNSAPDKSGLPSDRFSAERTGGSVSTLTIQRTQQEDSAVYLCASSFGTANEKLFFGSGTQLSVL.

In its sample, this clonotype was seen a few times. Here the CDR3 DNA reads TGTGCCAGCAGCGGGAGCGGCGGGGAAGGAGATACGCAGTATTTT. Translated: CASSGSGGEGDTQYF. The chain uses TRBV9 and TRBJ2-3, with a possible D match to TRBD2 (6 bases). Germline-derived CDR1 and CDR2 are SGDLS and YYNGEE. V lost 3 bases, J lost 5 bases, and 16 bases lay in between. The CDR3 covers 15 residues.

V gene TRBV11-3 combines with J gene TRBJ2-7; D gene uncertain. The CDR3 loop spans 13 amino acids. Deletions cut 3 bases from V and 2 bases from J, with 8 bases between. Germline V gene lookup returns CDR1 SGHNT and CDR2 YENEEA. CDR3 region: CASSLAAAYEQYF. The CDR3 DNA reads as TGTGCCAGCAGCTTGGCAGCAGCCTACGAGCAGTACTTC.

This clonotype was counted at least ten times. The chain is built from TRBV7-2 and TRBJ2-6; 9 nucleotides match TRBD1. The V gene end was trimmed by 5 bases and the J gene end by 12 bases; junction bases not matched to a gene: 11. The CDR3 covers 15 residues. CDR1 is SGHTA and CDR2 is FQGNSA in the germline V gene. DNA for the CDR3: TGTGCCAGCAGCATGAACAGGGGGCGCAGCGGCGTCCTGACTTTC. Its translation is CASSMNRGRSGVLTF.

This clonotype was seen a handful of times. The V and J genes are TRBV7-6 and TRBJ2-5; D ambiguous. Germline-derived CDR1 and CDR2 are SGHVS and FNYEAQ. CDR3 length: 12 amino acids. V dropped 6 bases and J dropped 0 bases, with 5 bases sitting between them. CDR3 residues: CASRPDQETQYF. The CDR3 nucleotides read TGTGCCAGCAGGCCTGACCAAGAGACCCAGTACTTC.

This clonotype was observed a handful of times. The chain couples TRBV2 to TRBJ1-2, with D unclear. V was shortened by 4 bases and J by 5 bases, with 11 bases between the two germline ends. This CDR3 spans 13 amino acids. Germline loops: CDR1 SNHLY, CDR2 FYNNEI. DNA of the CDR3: TGTGCCAGCAGTGGCGACATCGGTTATGGCTACACCTTC. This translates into CASSGDIGYGYTF.

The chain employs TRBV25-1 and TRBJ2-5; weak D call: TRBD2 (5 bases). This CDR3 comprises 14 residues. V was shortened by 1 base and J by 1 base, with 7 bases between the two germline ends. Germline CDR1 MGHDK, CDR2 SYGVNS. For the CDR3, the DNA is TGTGCCAGCAGTGAATGGAGGACCCAAGAGACCCAGTACTTC. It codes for CASSEWRTQETQYF.

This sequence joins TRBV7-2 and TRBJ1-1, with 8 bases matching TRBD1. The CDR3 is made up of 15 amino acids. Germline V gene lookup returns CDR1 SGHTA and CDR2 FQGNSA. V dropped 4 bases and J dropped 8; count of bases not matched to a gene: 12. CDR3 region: CASSSAAARDREAFF. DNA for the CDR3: TGTGCCAGCAGCTCAGCAGCCGCTCGGGACAGGGAAGCTTTCTTT.

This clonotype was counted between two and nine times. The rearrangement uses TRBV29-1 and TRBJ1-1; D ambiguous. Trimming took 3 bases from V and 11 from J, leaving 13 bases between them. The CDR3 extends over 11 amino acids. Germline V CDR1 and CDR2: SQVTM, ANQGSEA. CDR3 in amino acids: CSVDKPTGAFF. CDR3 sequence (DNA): TGCAGCGTTGATAAACCAACGGGTGCTTTCTTT.

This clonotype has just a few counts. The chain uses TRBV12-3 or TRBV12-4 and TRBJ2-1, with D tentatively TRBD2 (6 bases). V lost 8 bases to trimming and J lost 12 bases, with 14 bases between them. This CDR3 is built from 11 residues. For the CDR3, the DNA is TGTGCCAGCCGGGACTCCCTCGGGCAGTTCTTC. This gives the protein CASRDSLGQFF.

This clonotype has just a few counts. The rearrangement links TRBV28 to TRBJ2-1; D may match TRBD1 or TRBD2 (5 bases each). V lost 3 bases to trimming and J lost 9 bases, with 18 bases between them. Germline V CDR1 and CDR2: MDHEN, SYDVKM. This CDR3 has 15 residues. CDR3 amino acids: CASSLGSLGDGEQFF. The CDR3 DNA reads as TGTGCCAGCAGTTTGGGATCTCTAGGGGACGGTGAGCAGTTCTTC.

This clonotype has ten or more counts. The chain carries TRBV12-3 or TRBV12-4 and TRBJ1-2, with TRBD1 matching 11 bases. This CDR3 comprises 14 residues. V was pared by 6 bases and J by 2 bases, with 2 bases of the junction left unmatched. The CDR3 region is CASSRDRGNYGYTF. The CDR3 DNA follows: TGTGCCAGCAGCCGGGACAGGGGGAACTATGGCTACACCTTC.

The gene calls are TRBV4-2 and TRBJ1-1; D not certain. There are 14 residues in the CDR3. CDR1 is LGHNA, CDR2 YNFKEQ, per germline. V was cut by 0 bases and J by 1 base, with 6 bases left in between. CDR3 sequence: CASSQEGGNTEAFF. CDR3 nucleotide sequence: TGTGCCAGCAGCCAAGAAGGAGGGAACACTGAAGCTTTCTTT.

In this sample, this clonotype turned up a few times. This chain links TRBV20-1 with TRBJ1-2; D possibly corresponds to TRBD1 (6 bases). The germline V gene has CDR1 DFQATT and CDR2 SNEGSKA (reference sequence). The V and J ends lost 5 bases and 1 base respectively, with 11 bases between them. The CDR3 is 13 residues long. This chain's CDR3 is CSASDRFNYGYTF. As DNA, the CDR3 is TGCAGTGCTTCTGACAGGTTTAACTATGGCTACACCTTC.

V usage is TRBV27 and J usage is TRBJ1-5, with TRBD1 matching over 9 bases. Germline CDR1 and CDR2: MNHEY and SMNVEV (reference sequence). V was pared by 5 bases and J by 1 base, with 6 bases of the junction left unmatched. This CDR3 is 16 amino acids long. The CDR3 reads CASSPTGTGSNQPQHF. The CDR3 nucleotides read TGTGCCAGCAGTCCAACCGGGACAGGGAGCAATCAGCCCCAGCATTTT.

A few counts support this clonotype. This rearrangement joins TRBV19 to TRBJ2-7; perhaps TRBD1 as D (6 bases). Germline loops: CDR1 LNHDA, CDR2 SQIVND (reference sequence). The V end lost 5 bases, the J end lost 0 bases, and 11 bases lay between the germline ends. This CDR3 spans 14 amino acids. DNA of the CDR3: TGTGCCAGTAGTCGCCGGGACAACTCCTACGAGCAGTACTTC. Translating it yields CASSRRDNSYEQYF.

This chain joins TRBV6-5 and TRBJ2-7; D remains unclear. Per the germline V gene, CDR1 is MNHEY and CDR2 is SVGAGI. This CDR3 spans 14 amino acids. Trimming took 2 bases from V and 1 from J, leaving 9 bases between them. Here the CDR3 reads CASSYQQVSYEQYF. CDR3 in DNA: TGTGCCAGCAGTTACCAGCAGGTATCCTACGAGCAGTACTTC.

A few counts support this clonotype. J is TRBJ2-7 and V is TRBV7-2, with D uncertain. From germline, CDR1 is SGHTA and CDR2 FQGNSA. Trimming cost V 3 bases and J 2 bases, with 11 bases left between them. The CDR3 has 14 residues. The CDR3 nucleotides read TGTGCCAGCAGCTTTGGTAGGAGTCCCTACGAGCAGTACTTC. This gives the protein CASSFGRSPYEQYF.

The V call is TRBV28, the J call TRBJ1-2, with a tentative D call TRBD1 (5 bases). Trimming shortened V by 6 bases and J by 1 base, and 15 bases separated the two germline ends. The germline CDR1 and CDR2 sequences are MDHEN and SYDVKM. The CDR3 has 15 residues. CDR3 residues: CASSPGRRINYGYTF. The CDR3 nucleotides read TGTGCCAGCAGCCCGGGACGGAGAATTAACTATGGCTACACCTTC.

CDR3 DNA: TGTGCCACCAGTCCCGACGGGGGCCAAGCTTTCTTT. Translated, it gives CATSPDGGQAFF. The chain employs TRBV15 and TRBJ1-1, with D possibly being TRBD1 (6 bases). Germline CDR1 and CDR2: LNHNV and YYDKDF (reference sequence). CDR3 size: 12 residues. V lost 6 bases to trimming and J lost 9 bases, with 14 bases between them.

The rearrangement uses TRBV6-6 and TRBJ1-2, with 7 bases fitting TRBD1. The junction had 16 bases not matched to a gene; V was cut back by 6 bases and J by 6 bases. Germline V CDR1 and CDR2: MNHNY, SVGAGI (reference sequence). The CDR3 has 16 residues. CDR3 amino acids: CASRALQGDGRDGYTF. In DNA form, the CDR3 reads TGTGCCAGCAGGGCCCTCCAGGGGGACGGAAGAGATGGCTACACCTTC.

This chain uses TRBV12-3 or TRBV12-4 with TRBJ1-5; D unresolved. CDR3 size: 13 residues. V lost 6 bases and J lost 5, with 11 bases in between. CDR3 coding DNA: TGTGCCAGCAGGAACTCCCGAGATCAGCCCCAGCATTTT. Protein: CASRNSRDQPQHF.

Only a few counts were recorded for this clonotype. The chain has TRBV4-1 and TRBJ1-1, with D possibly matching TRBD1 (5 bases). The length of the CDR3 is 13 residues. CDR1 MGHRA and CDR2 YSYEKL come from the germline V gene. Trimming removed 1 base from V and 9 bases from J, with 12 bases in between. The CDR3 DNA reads TGCGCCAGCAGCCAAGTTGAGGCAGGGCAAGCTTTCTTT. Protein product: CASSQVEAGQAFF.

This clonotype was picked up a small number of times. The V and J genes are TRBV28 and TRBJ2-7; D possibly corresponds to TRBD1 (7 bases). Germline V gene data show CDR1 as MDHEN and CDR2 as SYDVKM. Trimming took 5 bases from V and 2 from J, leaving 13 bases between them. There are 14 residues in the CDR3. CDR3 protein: CASSRTGEAYEQYF. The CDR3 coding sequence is TGTGCCAGCAGTCGCACAGGGGAGGCCTACGAGCAGTACTTC.

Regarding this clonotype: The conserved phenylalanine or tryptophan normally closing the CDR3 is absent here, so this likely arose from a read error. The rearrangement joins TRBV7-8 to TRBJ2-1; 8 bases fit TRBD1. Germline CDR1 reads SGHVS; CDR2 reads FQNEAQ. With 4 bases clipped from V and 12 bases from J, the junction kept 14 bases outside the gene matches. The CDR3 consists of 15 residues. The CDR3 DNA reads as TGTGCCAGCAGCTCTAGGGGACAGGCCGCTCTTGGGCAGTTCCTC. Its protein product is CASSSRGQAALGQFL.

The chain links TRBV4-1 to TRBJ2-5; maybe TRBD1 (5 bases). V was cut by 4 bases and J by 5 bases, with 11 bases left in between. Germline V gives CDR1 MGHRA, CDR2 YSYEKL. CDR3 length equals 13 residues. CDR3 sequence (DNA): TGCGCCAGCAGCCGACTTAGGGGCGAGACCCAGTACTTC. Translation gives CASSRLRGETQYF.

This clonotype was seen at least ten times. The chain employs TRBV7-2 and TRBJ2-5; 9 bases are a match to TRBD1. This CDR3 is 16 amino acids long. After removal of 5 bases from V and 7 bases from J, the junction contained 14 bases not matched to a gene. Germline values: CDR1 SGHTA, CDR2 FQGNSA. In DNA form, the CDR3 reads TGTGCCAGCAGCCCCACTCCGGGACAGGGTTCCGGGACCCAGTACTTC. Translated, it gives CASSPTPGQGSGTQYF.

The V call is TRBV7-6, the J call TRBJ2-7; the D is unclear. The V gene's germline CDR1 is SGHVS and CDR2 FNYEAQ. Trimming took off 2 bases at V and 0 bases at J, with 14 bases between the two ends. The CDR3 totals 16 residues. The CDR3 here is CASSLSSGRISYEQYF. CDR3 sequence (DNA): TGTGCCAGCAGCTTATCCTCAGGACGGATCTCCTACGAGCAGTACTTC.

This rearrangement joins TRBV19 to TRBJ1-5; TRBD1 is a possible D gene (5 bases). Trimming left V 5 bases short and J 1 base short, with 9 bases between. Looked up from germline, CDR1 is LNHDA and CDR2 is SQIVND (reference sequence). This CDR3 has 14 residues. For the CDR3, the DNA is TGTGCCAGTAGTTTCAGGGAAAGCAATCAGCCCCAGCATTTT. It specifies CASSFRESNQPQHF.

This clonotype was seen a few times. CDR3 protein: CSASPQVLRSSYEQYF. DNA for the CDR3: TGCAGTGCTAGTCCCCAGGTTCTGAGGTCCTCCTACGAGCAGTACTTC. V and J are TRBV20-1 and TRBJ2-7; D not resolved. Trimming took 3 bases from V and 0 from J, leaving 18 bases between them. CDR1 is DFQATT and CDR2 is SNEGSKA in the germline V gene (reference sequence). The CDR3 loop spans 16 amino acids.